This is a list of T cell receptor beta chains from one sample in a study of CXCR3-negative and CXCR3-positive naive CD8 T cells. TCRdb reprocessed the 5' RACE reads, with one entry per CDR3 protein and no DNA. The table lists 120,000 to 150,000 distinct CDR3 sequences. Specimen: naive CXCR3+ CD8+ T cells from blood. The origin of the receptors is a human donor in good health. Some clones in this sample may be carry-over from other donors' samples. Both conserved end residues are part of each CDR3.

CASRGLAGDFEEQYF | TRBJ2-7 | TRBV7-2
CASSGRDPMVETQYF | TRBJ2-5 | TRBV9
CASSRGTSGSAGELFF | TRBJ2-2 | TRBV27
CASTEPSRDGYTF | TRBJ1-2 | TRBV2
CASSSPRGYGDEQFF | TRBJ2-1 | TRBV28
CASRPGTGIYEQYF | TRBJ2-7 | TRBV7-9
CSVVAGGQETQYF | TRBJ2-5 | TRBV29-1
CASRQGIGYGYTF | TRBJ1-2 | TRBV6-5
CASSPGRRDQPQHF | TRBJ1-5 | TRBV4-1
CASSQSPGSYNEQFF | TRBJ2-1 | TRBV14
CSVEDFPDRGDYGYTF | TRBJ1-2 | TRBV29-1
CASSHTTFDRGETEAFF | TRBJ1-1 | TRBV14
CASSTPGLDNEKLFF | TRBJ1-4 | TRBV6-2/TRBV6-3
CATSTTDSLAGVRGELFF | TRBJ2-2 | TRBV15
CASSFSLLDYTF | TRBJ1-2 | TRBV12-3/TRBV12-4
CASSQNVAGTGVGETQYF | TRBJ2-5 | TRBV14
CASSEAPGVAGNEQFF | TRBJ2-1 | TRBV2
CSVELAGLNTGELFF | TRBJ2-2 | TRBV29-1
CATQVAGVSYNEQFF | TRBJ2-1 | TRBV19
CASSPWTSGNEQFF | TRBJ2-1 | TRBV7-8